This TCR beta chain was found in a study of radiotherapy plus CTLA-4 blockade in lung cancer. Study background: Objective responses were seen in 15% to 20% of patients, disease control in approximately 30%. Whole-study findings and limits: Clones of tumor-derived TCRs expanded in blood after radiotherapy plus ipilimumab. Early blood T cell clone dynamics, with interferon-beta, were reported to best predict response.

Generated by immunoSEQ multiplex PCR, the TCRdb table keeps only in-frame clones and is missing some. The table shows 52,000 or so clones, with roughly three quarters occurring only once. The study gave focal radiation plus ipilimumab CTLA-4 blockade to patients with chemo-refractory metastatic non-small-cell lung cancer. The table lists this clone with a few counts. Its antigen is currently unknown. CDR3 length: 17 amino acids. CDR1 and CDR2 (germline): SGHAT, FQNNGV. V trimming: 0 bases; J trimming: 7 bases; junction bases outside the gene matches: 4. This TCR derives from a human donor with non-small cell lung cancer who had a partial response to radiotherapy plus ipilimumab. The rearrangement joins TRBV11-2 to TRBJ1-6; TRBD1 matches at 12 bases. The sample here was peripheral blood, taken from a patient treated with radiotherapy plus ipilimumab. The CDR3 nucleotides read TGTGCCAGCAGCTTAGACCCGGGACAGGGGGCCAATTCACCCCTCCACTTT. The encoded protein is CASSLDPGQGANSPLHF.